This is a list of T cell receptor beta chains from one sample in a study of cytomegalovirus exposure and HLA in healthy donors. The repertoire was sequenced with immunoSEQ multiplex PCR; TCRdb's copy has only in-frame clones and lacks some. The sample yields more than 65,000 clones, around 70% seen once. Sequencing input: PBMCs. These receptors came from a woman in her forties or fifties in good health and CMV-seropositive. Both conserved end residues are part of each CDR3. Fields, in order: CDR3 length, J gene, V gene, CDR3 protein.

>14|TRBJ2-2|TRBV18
CASSPLTGTGELFF
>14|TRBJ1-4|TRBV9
CASSVGTRDEKLFF
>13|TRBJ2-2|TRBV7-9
CASKATGTGELFF
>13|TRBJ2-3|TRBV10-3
CAISDPSTDTQYF
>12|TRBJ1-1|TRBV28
CASSFVTAEAFF
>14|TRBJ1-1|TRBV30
CAWSGTASNTEAFF
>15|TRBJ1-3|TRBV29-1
CSVADYRATGNTIYF
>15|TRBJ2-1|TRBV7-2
CASTRDRGRHNEQFF
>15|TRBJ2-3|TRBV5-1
CASSLWPGGPDTQYF
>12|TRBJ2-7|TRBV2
CASQPPGYEQYF
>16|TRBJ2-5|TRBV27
CASSRWGTTAKETQYF
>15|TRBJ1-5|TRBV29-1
CSVDVGTPCNQPQHF
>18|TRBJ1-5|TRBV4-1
CASSQDRDSSDSNQPQHF
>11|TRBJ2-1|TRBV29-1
CSVRDRGEQFF
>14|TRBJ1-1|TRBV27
CASSFTGRLTEAFF
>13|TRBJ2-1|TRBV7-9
CASSLAGGNEQFF
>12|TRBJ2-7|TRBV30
CAYTQRGTEQYF
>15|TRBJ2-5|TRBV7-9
CASSLTNFLAETQYF
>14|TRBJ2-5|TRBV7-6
CASSLVQGQETQYF
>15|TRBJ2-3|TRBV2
CASRNRGLSTDTQYF
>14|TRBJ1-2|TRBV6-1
CASSDSTGGYGYTF
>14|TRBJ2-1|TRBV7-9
CASRTSGIYNEQFF
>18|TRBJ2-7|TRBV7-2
CASSFSALSGRFSYEQYF
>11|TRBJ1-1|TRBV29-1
CSVEVTGEAFF
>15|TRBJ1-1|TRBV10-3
CAISERGGLNTEAFF
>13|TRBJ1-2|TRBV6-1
CASSERENYGYTF
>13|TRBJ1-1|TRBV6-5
CASSYSVNTEAFF
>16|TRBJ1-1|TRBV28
CASSGTGARMNTEAFF
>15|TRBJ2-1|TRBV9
CASSMGLAGVDEQFF
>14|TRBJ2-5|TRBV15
CATSPSGGGKTQYF
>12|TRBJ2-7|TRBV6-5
CASSQGGAEQYF
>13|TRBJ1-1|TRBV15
CATSRDRGPRAFF
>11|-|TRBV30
CAWRGFDEQYF
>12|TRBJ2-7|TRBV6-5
CASSRDTYEQYF
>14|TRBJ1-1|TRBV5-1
CASRVGPPGTEAFF
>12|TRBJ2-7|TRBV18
CASSPGNYEQYF
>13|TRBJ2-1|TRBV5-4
CASSGREDSVQFF
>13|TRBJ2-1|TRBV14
CASSQYYSNEQFF
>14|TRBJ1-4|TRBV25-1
CASSTGFTNEKLFF